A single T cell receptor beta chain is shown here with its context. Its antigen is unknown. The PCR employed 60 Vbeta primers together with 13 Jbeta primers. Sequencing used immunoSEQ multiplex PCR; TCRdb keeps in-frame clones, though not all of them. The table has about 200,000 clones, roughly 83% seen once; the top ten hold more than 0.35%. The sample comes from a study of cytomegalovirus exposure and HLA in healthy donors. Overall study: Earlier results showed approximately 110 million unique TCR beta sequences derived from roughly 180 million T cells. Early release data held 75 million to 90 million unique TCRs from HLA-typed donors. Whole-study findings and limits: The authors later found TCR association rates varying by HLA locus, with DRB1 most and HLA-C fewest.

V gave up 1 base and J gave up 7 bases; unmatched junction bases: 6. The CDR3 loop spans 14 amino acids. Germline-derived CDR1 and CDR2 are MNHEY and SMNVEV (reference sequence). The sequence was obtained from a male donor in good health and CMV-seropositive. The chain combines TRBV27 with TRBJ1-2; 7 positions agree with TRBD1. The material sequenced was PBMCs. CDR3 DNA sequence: TGTGCCAGCAGTTTATTAGAGGGGGCGGCTGGCTACACCTTC. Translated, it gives CASSLLEGAAGYTF.